These 5 T cell receptor beta chains were all obtained from the same sample, sequenced in a study of PD-L1 blockade in urothelial cancer. Data came from immunoSEQ multiplex PCR; TCRdb stores just in-frame clones and leaves some out. The sample lists some 35,000 clones, 80% to 95% seen once, with roughly 8% in the top ten. The sample in question was PBMCs, obtained around atezolizumab (anti-PD-L1) treatment. The receptors shown here come from a man between 65 and 80 years old with urothelial cancer.

The genes are TRBV30 and TRBJ1-5, with unresolved D. The V gene's germline CDR1 is GTSNPN and CDR2 SVGIG (reference sequence). The CDR3 totals 13 residues. V was pared by 1 base and J by 3 bases, with 7 bases between. Written as DNA, the CDR3 is TGTGCCTGGAGTGCGGACTTCAATCAGCCCCAGCATTTT. This encodes CAWSADFNQPQHF.

CDR3 in DNA: TGTGCCAGCCCTCCAGGGAGCGGGAGGCCCACCTACGAGCAGTACTTC. Protein sequence: CASPPGSGRPTYEQYF. The chain has TRBV28 and TRBJ2-7; TRBD2 matches at 9 bases. From germline, CDR1 is MDHEN and CDR2 SYDVKM. The CDR3 spans 16 residues. V was pared by 8 bases and J by 2 bases, with 13 bases of the junction left unmatched.

The chain uses TRBV28 and TRBJ2-7; D perhaps matches TRBD2 (6 bases). V was cut by 8 bases and J by 4 bases, with 15 bases left in between. This CDR3 has 13 amino acids. Germline V lookup: CDR1 MDHEN, CDR2 SYDVKM. The CDR3 is CASYRDSGYEQYF. DNA for the CDR3: TGTGCCAGCTACCGGGACTCCGGTTACGAGCAGTACTTC.

In nucleotides, the CDR3 is TGTGCAAGTCGCGACCGGGACAGGGACGATGATCAGCCCCAGCATTTT. Its protein product is CASRDRDRDDDQPQHF. J is TRBJ1-5 and V is TRBV12-2; the table's D call of TRBD1 was not tested on the DNA. TRBV12-2 is marked as a pseudogene. The CDR3 has 16 residues.

The chain recombines TRBV10-1 with TRBJ1-2; D remains unclear. The CDR3 runs 13 residues. With 1 base removed from V and 4 bases from J, the gap between germline ends came to 7 bases. Germline V gene sequence: CDR1 WNHNN, CDR2 SYGVQD (reference sequence). The CDR3 DNA sequence: TGCGCCAGCAGTGAGTTAAGAGGCTATGGCTACACCTTC. Protein product: CASSELRGYGYTF.